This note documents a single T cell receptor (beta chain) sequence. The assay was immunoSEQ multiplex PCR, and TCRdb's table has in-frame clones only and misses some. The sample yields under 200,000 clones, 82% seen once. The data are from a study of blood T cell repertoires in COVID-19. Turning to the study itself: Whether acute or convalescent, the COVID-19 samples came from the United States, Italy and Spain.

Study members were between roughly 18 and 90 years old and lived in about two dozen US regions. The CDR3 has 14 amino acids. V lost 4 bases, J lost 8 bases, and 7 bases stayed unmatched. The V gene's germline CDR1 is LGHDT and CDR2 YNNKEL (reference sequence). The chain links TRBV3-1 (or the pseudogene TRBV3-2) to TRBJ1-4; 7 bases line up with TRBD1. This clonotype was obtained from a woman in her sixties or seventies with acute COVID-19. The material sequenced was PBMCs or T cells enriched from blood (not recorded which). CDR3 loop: CASSLTGNSEKLFF. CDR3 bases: TGTGCCAGCAGCCTGACAGGGAATAGCGAAAAACTGTTTTTT.